This T cell receptor beta chain was captured by sequencing in a study of T cells after somatic rescue of genetic block. TCRdb keeps only in-frame clones here, not all; method: immunoSEQ multiplex PCR. The sample yields about 88,000 clones, around 90% seen once. V was shortened by 2 bases and J by 6 bases, with 11 bases between the two germline ends. This CDR3 contains 14 residues. Germline CDR1 MNHNS, CDR2 SASEGT. The receptor's source is a woman under 30. The genes are TRBV6-1 and TRBJ2-1; the D gene is possibly TRBD2 (5 bases). The sequenced sample was peripheral blood mononuclear cells (PBMCs). The CDR3 region has the DNA TGTGCCAGCAGTGAATTGAGGGTTGGCAATGAGCAGTTCTTC. Translated: CASSELRVGNEQFF.